This note documents a single T cell receptor (beta chain) sequence. Its antigen is currently unknown. Sample time point: newly diagnosed GD, antithyroid drugs for less than 3 months. The TCR library was made from RNA extracted from PBMCs. This specimen belongs to a study of regulatory T cells in long-lasting Graves disease. Findings of the study overall: Persistent disease was characterized by preferential usage of TRBV28, TRBJ1-2 and TRBJ2-5. Persistent patients had a count of shared public clonotypes (about 2,500) that exceeded that of new patients (about 970).

This CDR3 comprises 18 residues. Germline V gene sequence: CDR1 DFQATT, CDR2 SNEGSKA (reference sequence). V was pared by 5 bases and J by 3 bases, with 12 bases of the junction left unmatched. Combining iRepertoire HTBI primers with Arm-PCR of CDR3 regions, the authors built TCR beta libraries. Using its own MiXCR run on the multiplex PCR reads, TCRdb lists one record per CDR3 protein. The data show 400,000 to 500,000 distinct CDR3 sequences, over 15% seen once. These data were likewise used in another study, on T cells in Graves' hyperthyroidism and ophthalmopathy.

The TCR was taken from a woman younger than 35 with Graves disease. The V gene is TRBV20-1, the J gene TRBJ2-1; 14 bases line up with TRBD2. Source: peripheral blood mononuclear cells (PBMCs), taken at new diagnosis, from a patient treated with antithyroid drugs. The CDR3 reads CSAYGLAGGQGFYNEQFF. The CDR3 DNA is TGCAGTGCTTACGGACTAGCGGGAGGTCAGGGGTTCTACAATGAGCAGTTCTTC.